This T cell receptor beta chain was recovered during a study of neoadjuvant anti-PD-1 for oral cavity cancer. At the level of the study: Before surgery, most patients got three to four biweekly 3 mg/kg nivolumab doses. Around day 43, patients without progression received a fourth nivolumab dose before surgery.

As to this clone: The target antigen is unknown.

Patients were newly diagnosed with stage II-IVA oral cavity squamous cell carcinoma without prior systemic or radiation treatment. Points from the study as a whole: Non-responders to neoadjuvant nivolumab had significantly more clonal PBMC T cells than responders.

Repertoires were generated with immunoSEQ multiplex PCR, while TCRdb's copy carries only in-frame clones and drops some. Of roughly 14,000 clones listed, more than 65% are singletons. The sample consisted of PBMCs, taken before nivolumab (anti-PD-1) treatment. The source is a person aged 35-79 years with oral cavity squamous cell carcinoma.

CDR3 in amino acids: CASSSRLAQGVIRYLYNEQFF. CDR3 DNA sequence: TGTGCCAGCAGCTCCCGCTTGGCACAGGGGGTAATCAGGTACCTCTACAATGAGCAGTTCTTC. V and J are TRBV7-8 and TRBJ2-1, with 8 positions matching TRBD1. V was pared by 4 bases and J by 3 bases, with 23 bases of the junction left unmatched. The CDR3 is 21 residues long. Per the germline V gene, CDR1 is SGHVS and CDR2 is FQNEAQ.